These 5 T cell receptor beta chains were all obtained from the same sample, sequenced in a study of CD8+CD57+ T cells in acquired aplastic anemia. CDR3 and TCR beta VDJ profiling relied on genomic DNA as the template. TCRdb itself ran the reads through MiXCR, one entry per CDR3 protein. This table has 200,000 or so distinct CDR3 sequences, 55% to 70% appearing once. Material: sorted CD4+, CD8+, or CD8+CD57+ T cells (not recorded which) from PBMCs. All receptors come from a human donor with severe aplastic anemia or a healthy control (not recorded which).

This clonotype occurred many times. CDR3 in amino acids: CASSLVKDTQYF. The DNA of the CDR3 is TGTGCCAGCAGCTTAGTGAAAGATACGCAGTATTTT. The gene calls are TRBV7-9 and TRBJ2-3; the D is unclear. CDR3 length: 12 amino acids. Germline assignment: CDR1 SEHNR and CDR2 FQNEAQ (reference sequence). With 1 base removed from V and 5 bases from J, the gap between germline ends came to 4 bases.

The chain carries TRBV7-2 and TRBJ2-5, with 8 bases matching TRBD1. With 5 bases clipped from V and 5 bases from J, the junction kept 7 bases outside the gene matches. Looked up from germline, CDR1 is SGHTA and CDR2 is FQGNSA. This CDR3 region has 14 residues. CDR3: CASSKGQDGETQYF. CDR3 coding DNA: TGTGCCAGCAGCAAGGGACAGGATGGGGAGACCCAGTACTTC.

The chain links TRBV15 to TRBJ2-1; 13 bases map to TRBD2. This CDR3 has 14 residues. CDR1 is LNHNV, CDR2 YYDKDF, per germline (reference sequence). J was trimmed by 9 bases and V by 5 bases; bases with no gene match: 4. The CDR3 here is CATSETSGGFEQFF. The CDR3 nucleotides are TGTGCCACCAGCGAGACTAGCGGGGGGTTTGAGCAGTTCTTC. The complete variable domain, with remaining parts taken from reference TRBV15 and TRBJ2-1, reads DAMVIQNPRYQVTQFGKPVTLSCSQTLNHNVMYWYQQKSSQAPKLLFHYYDKDFNNEADTPDNFQSRRPNTSFCFLDIRSPGLGDTAMYLCATSETSGGFEQFFGPGTRLTVL.

On this clonotype itself: The DNA is omitted, as the CDR3 cannot be located on it reliably, and the CDR3 follows TCRdb's listing. The genes are TRBV7-9 and TRBJ2-2. Germline lookup yields CDR1 SEHNR and CDR2 FQNEAQ (reference sequence). The CDR3 contains 18 residues when both ends are counted. CDR3 region: CASSVDRTNEQYFGELFF.

This chain uses TRBV4-3 with TRBJ2-7; no clear D gene. The V gene lost 2 bases and the J gene lost 6 bases, with 11 bases spanning the gap. CDR3 length: 13 amino acids. Germline CDR1 LGHNA, CDR2 YSLEER. As DNA, the CDR3 is TGCGCCAGCAGCCAAACTGGTTGGGGCGAGCAGTACTTC. It codes for CASSQTGWGEQYF.